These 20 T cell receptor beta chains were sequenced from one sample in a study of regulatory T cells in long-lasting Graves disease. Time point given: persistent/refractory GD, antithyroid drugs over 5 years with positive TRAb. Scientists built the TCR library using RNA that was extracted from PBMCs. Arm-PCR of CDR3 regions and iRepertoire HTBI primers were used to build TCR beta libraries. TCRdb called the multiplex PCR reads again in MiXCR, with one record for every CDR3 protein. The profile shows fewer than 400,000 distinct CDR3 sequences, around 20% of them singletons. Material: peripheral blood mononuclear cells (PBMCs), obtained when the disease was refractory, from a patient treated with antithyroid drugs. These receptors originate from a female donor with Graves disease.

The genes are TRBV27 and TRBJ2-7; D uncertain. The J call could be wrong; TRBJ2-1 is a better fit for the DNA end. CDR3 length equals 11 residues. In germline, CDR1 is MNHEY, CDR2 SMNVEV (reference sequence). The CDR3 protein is CASSSTGEQFF. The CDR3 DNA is TGTGCCAGCAGCTCAACGGGTGAGCAGTTCTTC.

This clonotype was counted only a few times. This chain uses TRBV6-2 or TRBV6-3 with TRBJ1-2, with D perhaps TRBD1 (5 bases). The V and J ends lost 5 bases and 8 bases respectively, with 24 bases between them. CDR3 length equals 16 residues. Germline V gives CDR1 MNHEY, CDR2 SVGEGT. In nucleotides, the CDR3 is TGTGCCAGCAGTCACCTCCGATCAACTACGACAGTAGGCTACACCTTC. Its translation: CASSHLRSTTTVGYTF.

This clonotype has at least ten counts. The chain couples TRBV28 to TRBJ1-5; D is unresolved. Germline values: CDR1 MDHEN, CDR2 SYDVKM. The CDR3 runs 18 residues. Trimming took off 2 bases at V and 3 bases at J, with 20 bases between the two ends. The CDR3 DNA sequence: TGTGCCAGCAGTTTAGAGGCCCTATGGCAAACCCCCAATCAGCCCCAGCATTTT. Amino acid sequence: CASSLEALWQTPNQPQHF. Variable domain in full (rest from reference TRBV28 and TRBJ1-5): DVKVTQSSRYLVKRTGEKVFLECVQDMDHENMFWYRQDPGLGLRLIYFSYDVKMKEKGDIPEGYSVSREKKERFSLILESASTNQTSMYLCASSLEALWQTPNQPQHFGDGTRLSIL.

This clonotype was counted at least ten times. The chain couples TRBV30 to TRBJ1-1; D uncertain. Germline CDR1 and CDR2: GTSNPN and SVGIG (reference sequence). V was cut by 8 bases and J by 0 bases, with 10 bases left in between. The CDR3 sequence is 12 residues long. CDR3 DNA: TGTGCCGCCGAACGGGTGAACACTGAAGCTTTCTTT. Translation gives CAAERVNTEAFF. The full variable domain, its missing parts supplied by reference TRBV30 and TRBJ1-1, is SQTIHQWPATLVQPVGSPLSLECTVEGTSNPNLYWYRQAAGRGLQLLFYSVGIGQISSEVPQNLSASRPQDRQFILSSKKLLLSDSGFYLCAAERVNTEAFFGQGTRLTVV.

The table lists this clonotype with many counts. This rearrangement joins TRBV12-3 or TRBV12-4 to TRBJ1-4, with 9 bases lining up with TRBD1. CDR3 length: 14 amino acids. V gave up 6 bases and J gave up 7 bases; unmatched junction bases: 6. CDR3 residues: CASSSGTGIEKLFF. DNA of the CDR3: TGTGCCAGCAGCTCCGGGACAGGGATTGAAAAACTGTTTTTT.

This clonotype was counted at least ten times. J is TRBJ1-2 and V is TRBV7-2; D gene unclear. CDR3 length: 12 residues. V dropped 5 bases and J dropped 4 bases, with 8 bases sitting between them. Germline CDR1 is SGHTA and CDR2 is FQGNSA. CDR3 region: CASSPVGYGYTF. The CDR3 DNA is TGTGCCAGCAGCCCAGTCGGCTATGGCTACACCTTC.

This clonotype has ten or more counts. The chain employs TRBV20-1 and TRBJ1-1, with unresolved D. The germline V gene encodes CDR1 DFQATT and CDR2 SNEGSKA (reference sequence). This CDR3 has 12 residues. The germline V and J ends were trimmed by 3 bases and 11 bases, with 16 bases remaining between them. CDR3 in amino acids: CSARDPFLSAFF. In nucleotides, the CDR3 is TGCAGTGCTAGGGACCCGTTTTTGTCTGCTTTCTTT.

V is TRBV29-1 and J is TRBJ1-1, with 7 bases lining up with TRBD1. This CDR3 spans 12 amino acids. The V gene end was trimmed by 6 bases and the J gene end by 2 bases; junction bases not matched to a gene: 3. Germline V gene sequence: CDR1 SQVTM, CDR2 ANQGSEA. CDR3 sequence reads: CSVYRGNTEAFF. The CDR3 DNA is TGCAGCGTCTACAGGGGAAACACTGAAGCTTTCTTT.

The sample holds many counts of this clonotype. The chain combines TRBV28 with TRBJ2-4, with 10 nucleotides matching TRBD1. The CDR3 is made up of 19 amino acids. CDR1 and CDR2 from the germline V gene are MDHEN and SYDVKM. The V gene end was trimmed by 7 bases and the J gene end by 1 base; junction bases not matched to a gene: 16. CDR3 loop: CASMPGQGYFITAKNIQYF. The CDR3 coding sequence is TGTGCCAGCATGCCGGGACAGGGGTATTTTATTACGGCCAAAAACATTCAGTACTTC. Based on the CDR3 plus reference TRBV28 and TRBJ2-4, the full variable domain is DVKVTQSSRYLVKRTGEKVFLECVQDMDHENMFWYRQDPGLGLRLIYFSYDVKMKEKGDIPEGYSVSREKKERFSLILESASTNQTSMYLCASMPGQGYFITAKNIQYFGAGTRLSVL.

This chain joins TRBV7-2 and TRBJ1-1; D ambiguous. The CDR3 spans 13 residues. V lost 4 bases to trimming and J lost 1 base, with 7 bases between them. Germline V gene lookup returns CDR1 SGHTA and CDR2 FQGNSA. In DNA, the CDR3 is TGTGCCAGCAGCTACGAGAAGAACACTGAAGCTTTCTTT. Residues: CASSYEKNTEAFF.

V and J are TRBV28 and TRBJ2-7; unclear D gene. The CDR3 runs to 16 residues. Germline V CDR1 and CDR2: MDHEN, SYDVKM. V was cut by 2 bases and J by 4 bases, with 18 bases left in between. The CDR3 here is CASSLGFGPRSYEQYF. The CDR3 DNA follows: TGTGCCAGCAGTTTAGGCTTCGGGCCAAGATCTTACGAGCAGTACTTC.

The CDR3 sequence is CASSPWAGWQETQYF. CDR3 nucleotides: TGTGCCAGCAGCCCCTGGGCGGGTTGGCAAGAGACCCAGTACTTC. The genes are TRBV12-3 or TRBV12-4 and TRBJ2-5; D perhaps matches TRBD2 (5 bases). CDR3 length: 15 amino acids. Trimming took off 6 bases at V and 2 bases at J, with 16 bases between the two ends.

The CDR3 is CASSTSALAGSPLHF. The CDR3 coding sequence is TGTGCCAGTAGTACCAGCGCCCTCGCGGGTTCACCCCTCCACTTT. The chain carries TRBV19 and TRBJ1-6; D is undetermined. The CDR3 totals 15 residues. Germline V lookup: CDR1 LNHDA, CDR2 SQIVND (reference sequence). The V gene lost 4 bases and the J gene lost 9 bases, with 16 bases spanning the gap.

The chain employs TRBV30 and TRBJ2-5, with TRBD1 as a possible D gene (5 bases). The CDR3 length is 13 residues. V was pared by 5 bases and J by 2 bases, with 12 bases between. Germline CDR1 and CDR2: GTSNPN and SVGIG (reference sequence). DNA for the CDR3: TGTGCCTGGGGCTGGGGCAGTCAAGAGACCCAGTACTTC. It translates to CAWGWGSQETQYF.

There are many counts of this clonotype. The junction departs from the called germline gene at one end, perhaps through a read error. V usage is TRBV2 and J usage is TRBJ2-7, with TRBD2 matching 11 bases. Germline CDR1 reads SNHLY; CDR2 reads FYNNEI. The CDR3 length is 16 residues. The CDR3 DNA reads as TGTGCCAGCAGGGAAGATAGCGGGAGGGCCAACTACGAGCAGTACTTC. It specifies CASREDSGRANYEQYF.

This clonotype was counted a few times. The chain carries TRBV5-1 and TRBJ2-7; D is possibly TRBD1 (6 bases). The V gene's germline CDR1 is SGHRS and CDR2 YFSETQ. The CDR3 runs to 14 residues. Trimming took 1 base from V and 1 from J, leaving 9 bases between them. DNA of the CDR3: TGCGCCAGCAGCTTGAGTACAGGGTCCTACGAGCAGTACTTC. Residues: CASSLSTGSYEQYF.

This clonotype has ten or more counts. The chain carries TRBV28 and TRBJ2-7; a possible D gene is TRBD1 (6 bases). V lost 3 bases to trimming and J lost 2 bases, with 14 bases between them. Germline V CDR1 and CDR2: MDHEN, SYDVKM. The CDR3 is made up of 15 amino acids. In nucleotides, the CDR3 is TGTGCCAGCAGTTTCTTTGGGGGCCCCACCTACGAGCAGTACTTC. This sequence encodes CASSFFGGPTYEQYF. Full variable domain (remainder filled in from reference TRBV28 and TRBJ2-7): DVKVTQSSRYLVKRTGEKVFLECVQDMDHENMFWYRQDPGLGLRLIYFSYDVKMKEKGDIPEGYSVSREKKERFSLILESASTNQTSMYLCASSFFGGPTYEQYFGPGTRLTVT.

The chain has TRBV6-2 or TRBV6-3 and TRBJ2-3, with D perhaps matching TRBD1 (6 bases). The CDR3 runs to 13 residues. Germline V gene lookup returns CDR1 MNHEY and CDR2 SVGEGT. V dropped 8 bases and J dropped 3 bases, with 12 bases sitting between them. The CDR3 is CASAEGETDTQYF. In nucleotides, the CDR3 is TGTGCCAGCGCCGAGGGGGAGACAGATACGCAGTATTTT.

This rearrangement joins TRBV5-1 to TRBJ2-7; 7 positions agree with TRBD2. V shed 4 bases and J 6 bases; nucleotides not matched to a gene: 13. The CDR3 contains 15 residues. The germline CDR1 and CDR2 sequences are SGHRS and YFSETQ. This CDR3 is CASSPMRERYSEQYF. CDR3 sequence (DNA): TGCGCCAGCAGCCCGATGCGGGAGAGGTATAGCGAGCAGTACTTC.

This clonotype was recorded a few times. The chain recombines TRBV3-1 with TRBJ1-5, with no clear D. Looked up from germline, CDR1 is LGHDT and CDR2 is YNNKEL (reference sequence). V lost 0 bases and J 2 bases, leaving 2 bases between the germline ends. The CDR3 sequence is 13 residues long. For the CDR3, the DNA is TGTGCCAGCAGCCAAGACCGCAATCAGCCCCAGCATTTT. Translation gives CASSQDRNQPQHF.